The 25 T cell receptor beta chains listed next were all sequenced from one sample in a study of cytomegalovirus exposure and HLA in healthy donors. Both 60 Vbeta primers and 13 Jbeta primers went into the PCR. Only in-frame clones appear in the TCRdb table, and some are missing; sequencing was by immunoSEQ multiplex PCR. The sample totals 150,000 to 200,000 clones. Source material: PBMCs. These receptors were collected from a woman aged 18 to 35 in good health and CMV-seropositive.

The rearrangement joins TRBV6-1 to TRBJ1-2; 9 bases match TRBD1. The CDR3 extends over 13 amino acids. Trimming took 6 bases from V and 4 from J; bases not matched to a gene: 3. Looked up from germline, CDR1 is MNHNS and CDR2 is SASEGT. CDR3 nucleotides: TGTGCCAGCAGGGGGACAGGGTCCTATGGCTACACCTTC. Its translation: CASRGTGSYGYTF.

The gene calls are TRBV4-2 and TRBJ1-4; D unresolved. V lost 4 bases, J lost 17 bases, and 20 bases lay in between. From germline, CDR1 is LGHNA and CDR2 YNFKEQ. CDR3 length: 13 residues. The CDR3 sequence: CASSRGAVSHFFF. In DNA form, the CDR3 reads TGTGCCAGCAGCCGGGGAGCGGTCTCCCATTTCTTTTTT.

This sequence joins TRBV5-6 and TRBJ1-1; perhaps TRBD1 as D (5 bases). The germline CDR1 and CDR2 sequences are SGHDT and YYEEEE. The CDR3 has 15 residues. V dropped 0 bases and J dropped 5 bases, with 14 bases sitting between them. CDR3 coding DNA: TGTGCCAGCAGCTTGGTAGGGGCGCCTATGACTGAAGCTTTCTTT. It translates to CASSLVGAPMTEAFF.

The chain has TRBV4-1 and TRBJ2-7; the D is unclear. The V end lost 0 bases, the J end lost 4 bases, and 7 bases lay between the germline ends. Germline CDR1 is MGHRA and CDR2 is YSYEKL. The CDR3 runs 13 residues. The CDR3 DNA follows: TGCGCCAGCAGCCAAGATCAGTATTACGAGCAGTACTTC. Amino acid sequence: CASSQDQYYEQYF.

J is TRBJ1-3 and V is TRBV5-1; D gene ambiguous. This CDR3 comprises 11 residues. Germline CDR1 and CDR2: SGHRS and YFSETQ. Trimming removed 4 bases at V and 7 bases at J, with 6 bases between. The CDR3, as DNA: TGCGCCAGCAGCGACGGGAACACCATATATTTT. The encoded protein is CASSDGNTIYF.

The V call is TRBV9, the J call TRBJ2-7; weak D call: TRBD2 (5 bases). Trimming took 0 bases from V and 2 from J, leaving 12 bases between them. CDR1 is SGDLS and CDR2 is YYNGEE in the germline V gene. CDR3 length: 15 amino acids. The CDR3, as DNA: TGTGCCAGCAGCGTAGGTGGGTGGGAGACCTACGAGCAGTACTTC. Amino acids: CASSVGGWETYEQYF.

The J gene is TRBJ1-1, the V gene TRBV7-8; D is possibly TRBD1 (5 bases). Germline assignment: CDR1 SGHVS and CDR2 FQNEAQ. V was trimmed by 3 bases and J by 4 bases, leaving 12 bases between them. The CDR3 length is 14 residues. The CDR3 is CASSFGGIGTEAFF. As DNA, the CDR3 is TGTGCCAGCAGCTTTGGGGGGATCGGCACTGAAGCTTTCTTT.

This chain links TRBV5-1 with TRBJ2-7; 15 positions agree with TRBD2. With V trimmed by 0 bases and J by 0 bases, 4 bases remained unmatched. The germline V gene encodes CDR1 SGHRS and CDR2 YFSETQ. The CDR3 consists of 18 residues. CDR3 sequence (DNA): TGCGCCAGCAGCTTGGGGGGACTAGCGGGGGGCCGCTCCTACGAGCAGTACTTC. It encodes CASSLGGLAGGRSYEQYF.

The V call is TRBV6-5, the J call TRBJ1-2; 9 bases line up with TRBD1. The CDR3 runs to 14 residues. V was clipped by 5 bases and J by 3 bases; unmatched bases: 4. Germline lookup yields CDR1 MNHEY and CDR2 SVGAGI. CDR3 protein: CASSEQGADYGYTF. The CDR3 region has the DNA TGTGCCAGCAGTGAACAGGGGGCGGACTATGGCTACACCTTC.

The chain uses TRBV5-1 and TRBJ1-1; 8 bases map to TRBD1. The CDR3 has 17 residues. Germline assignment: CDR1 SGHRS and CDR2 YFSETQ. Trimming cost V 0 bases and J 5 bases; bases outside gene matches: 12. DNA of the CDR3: TGCGCCAGCAGCTTGGGGGGGACAGGAGCTCGGAGGACTGAAGCTTTCTTT. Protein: CASSLGGTGARRTEAFF.

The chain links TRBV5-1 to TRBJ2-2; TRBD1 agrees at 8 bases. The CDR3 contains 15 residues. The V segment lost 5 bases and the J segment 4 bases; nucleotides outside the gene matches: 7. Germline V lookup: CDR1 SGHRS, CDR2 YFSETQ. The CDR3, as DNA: TGCGCCAGCAGTTACGGACAGGGCGGCACCGGGGAGCTGTTTTTT. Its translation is CASSYGQGGTGELFF. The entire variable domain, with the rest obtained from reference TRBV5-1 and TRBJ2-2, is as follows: KAGVTQTPRYLIKTRGQQVTLSCSPISGHRSVSWYQQTPGQGLQFLFEYFSETQRNKGNFPGRFSGRQFSNSRSEMNVSTLELGDSALYLCASSYGQGGTGELFFGEGSRLTVL.

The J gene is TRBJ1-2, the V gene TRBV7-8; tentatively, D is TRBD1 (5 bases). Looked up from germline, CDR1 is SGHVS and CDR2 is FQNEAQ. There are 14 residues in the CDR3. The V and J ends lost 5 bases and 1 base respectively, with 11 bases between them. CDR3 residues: CASSQGTLNYGYTF. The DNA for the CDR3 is TGTGCCAGCAGCCAGGGTACACTTAACTATGGCTACACCTTC.

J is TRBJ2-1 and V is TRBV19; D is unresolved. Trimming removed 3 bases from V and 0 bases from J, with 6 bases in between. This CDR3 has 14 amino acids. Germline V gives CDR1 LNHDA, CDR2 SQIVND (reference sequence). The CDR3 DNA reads TGTGCCAGTAGTATCCCCGGCTCCTACAATGAGCAGTTCTTC. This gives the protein CASSIPGSYNEQFF.

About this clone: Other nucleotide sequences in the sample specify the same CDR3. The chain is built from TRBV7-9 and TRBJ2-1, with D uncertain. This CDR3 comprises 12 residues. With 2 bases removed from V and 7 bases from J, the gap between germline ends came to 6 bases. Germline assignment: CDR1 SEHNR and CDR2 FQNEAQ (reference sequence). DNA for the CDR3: TGTGCCAGCAGCTTAACCGGGAATGAGCAGTTCTTC. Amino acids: CASSLTGNEQFF.

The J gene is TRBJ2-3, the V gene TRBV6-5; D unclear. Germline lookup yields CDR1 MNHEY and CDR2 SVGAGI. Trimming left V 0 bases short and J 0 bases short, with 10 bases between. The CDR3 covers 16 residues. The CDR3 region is CASSYSGRLSTDTQYF. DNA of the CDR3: TGTGCCAGCAGTTACTCGGGCCGGTTAAGCACAGATACGCAGTATTTT.

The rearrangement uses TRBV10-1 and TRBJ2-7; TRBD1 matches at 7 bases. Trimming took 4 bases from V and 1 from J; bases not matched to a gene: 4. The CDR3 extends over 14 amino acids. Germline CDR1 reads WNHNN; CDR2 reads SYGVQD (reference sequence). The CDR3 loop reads CASSGGGQSYEQYF. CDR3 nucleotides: TGCGCCAGCAGTGGAGGGGGACAGTCCTACGAGCAGTACTTC.

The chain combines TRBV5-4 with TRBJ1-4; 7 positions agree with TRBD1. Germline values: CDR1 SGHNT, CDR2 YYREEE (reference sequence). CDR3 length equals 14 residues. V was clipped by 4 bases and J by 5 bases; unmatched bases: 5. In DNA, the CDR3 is TGTGCCAGCAGCCGGACAGGCCCCAATGAAAAACTGTTTTTT. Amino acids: CASSRTGPNEKLFF.

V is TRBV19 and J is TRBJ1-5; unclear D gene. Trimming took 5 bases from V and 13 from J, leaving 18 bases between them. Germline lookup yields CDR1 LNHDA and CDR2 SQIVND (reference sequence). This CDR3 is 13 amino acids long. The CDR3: CASSPQTAAPQHF. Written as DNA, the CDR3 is TGTGCCAGTAGTCCCCAGACGGCGGCCCCTCAGCATTTT. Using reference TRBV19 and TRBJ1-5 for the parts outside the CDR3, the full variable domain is DGGITQSPKYLFRKEGQNVTLSCEQNLNHDAMYWYRQDPGQGLRLIYYSQIVNDFQKGDIAEGYSVSREKKESFPLTVTSAQKNPTAFYLCASSPQTAAPQHFGDGTRLSIL.

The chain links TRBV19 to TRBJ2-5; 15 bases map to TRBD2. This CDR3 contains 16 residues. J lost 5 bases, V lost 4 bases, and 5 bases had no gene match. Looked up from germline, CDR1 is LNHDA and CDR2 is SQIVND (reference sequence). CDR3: CASSTGLAGGPETQYF. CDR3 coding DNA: TGTGCCAGTAGTACTGGACTAGCGGGGGGGCCTGAGACCCAGTACTTC.

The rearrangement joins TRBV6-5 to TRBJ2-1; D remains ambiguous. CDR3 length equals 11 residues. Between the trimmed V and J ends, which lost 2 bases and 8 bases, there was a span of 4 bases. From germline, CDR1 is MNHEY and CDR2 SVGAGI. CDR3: CASSYRDEQFF. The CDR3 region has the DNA TGTGCCAGCAGTTACCGCGATGAGCAGTTCTTC.

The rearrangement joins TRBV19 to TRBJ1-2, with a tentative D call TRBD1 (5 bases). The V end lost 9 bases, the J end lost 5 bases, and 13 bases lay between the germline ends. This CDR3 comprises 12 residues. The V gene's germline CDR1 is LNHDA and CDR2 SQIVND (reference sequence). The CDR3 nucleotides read TGTGCCAGCTCCTGGGGGGGGTATGGCTACACCTTC. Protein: CASSWGGYGYTF.

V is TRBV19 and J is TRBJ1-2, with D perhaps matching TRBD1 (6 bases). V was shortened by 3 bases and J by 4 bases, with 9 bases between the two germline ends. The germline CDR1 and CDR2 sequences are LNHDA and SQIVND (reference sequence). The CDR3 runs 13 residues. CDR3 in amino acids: CASSMVGAYGYTF. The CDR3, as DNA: TGTGCCAGTAGTATGGTGGGGGCCTATGGCTACACCTTC.

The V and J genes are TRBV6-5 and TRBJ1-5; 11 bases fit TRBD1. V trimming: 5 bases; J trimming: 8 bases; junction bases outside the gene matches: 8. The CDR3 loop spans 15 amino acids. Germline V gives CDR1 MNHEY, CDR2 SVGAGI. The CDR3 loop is CASSPGTGGTEPQHF. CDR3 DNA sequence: TGTGCCAGCAGTCCCGGGACAGGGGGAACGGAGCCCCAGCATTTT.

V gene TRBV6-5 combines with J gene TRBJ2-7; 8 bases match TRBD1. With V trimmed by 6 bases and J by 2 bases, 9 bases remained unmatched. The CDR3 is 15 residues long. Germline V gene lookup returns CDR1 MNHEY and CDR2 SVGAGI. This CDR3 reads CASSLRDRFTYEQYF. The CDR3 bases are TGTGCCAGCAGCCTCCGGGACAGGTTTACCTACGAGCAGTACTTC.

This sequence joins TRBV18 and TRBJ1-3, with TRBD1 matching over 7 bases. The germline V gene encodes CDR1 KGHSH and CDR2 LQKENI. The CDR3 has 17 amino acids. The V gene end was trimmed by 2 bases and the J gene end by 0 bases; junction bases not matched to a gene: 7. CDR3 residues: CASSPGQVSSSGNTIYF. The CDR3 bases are TGTGCCAGCTCACCAGGACAGGTTTCCAGCTCTGGAAACACCATATATTTT.